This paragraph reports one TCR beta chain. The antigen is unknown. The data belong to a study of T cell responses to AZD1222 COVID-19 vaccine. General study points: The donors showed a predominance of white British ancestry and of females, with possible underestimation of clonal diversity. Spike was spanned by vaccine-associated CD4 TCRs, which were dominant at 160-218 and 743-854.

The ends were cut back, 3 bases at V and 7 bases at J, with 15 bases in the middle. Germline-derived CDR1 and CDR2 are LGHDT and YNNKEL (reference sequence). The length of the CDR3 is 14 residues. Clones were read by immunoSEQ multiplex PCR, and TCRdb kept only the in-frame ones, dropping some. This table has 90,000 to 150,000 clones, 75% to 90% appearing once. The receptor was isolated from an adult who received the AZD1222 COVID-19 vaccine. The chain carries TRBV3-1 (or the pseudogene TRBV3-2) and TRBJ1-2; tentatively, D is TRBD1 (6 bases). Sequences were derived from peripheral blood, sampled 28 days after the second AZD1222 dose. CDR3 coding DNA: TGTGCCAGCAGCCACGGACAGCCATTTGGTGGCTACACCTTC. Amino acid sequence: CASSHGQPFGGYTF.